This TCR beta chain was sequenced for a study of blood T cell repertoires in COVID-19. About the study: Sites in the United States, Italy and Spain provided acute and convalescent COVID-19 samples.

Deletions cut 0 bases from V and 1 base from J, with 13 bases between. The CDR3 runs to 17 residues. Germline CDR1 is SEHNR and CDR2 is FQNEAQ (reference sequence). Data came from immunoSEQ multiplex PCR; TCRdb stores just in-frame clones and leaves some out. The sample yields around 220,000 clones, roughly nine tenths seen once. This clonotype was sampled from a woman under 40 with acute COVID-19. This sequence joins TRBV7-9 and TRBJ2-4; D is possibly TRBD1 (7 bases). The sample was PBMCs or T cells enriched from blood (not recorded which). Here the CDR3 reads CASSLAQEGAAKNIQYF. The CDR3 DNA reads TGTGCCAGCAGCTTAGCGCAGGAGGGGGCGGCCAAAAACATTCAGTACTTC.